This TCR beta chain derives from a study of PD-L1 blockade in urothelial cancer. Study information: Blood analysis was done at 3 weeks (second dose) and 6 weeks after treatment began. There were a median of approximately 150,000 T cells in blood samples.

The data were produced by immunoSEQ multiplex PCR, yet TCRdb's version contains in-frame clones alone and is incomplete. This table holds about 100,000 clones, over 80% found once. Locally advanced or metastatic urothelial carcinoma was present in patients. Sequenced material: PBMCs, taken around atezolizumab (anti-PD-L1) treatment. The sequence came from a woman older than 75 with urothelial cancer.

CDR3 sequence (DNA): TGTGCCAGCAGCCAAGACCGGACTAGTACTGAGCAGTTCTTC. As protein: CASSQDRTSTEQFF. The V and J genes are TRBV4-2 and TRBJ2-1; TRBD2 matches 7 bases. V lost 0 bases, J lost 9 bases, and 5 bases stayed unmatched. The CDR3 consists of 14 residues. Germline V gene sequence: CDR1 LGHNA, CDR2 YNFKEQ.